These T cell receptor beta chains were read from a single sample in a study of cytomegalovirus exposure and HLA in healthy donors. Generated by immunoSEQ multiplex PCR, the TCRdb table keeps only in-frame clones and is missing some. In the table there are some 98,000 clones, 55% to 75% of which are singletons. Input material: PBMCs. These receptors came from a man aged 50 to 59 in good health and CMV-seronegative. Each CDR3 is given without its conserved first and last residue. Each record gives: V gene, CDR3 protein.

TRBV19,ASSIVALGEYTEAF
TRBV7-6,ASSLSQGLRTEAF
TRBV10-2,ASSGGTAVEQY
TRBV28,ASSPGGQETQY
TRBV6-4,ARMRGLVADTQY
TRBV29-1,SVVTGQGFSEAF
TRBV5-1,ASSLAGVWDTQY
TRBV28,ASSSLTNSGANVLT
TRBV15,ATSRAAGGGETQY
TRBV11-2,ASSLAPGLSLKRQY
TRBV27,ASSLISGRVDHNEQF
TRBV27,ASSLVRTSTDTQY
TRBV6-1,ASSDRFRGTSNTEAF
TRBV5-4,ASSTTGAGTEAF
TRBV7-3,ASSRDTYTEAF